A single sample is the source of the 8 T cell receptor beta chains below, sequenced in a study of tumor and adjacent non-tumor tissue in lung cancer. A modified ARM-PCR protocol with three rounds of nested PCR amplified TCRbeta. One entry per CDR3 protein, called by TCRdb with MiXCR from the multiplex PCR reads. The data hold about 43,000 distinct CDR3 sequences, with 60% observed a single time. No cell sorting was done before RNA was extracted from the tissue. Distant lung tissue was collected more than 3 cm away from the tumor edge. The sequenced sample was distant non-tumor lung tissue. These receptors originate from a man aged 45-60 years with non-small cell lung cancer.

Notes on this clonotype: This may be a read error: a much more frequent sequence differs by one nucleotide. The rearrangement uses TRBV6-4 and TRBJ1-2; D gene unclear. The CDR3 contains 13 residues. V was pared by 7 bases and J by 8 bases, with 17 bases between. CDR1 is MRHNA, CDR2 SNTAGT, per germline. The CDR3 sequence: CASNEGNYGGYTF. CDR3 sequence (DNA): TGTGCCAGCAATGAAGGGAATTATGGGGGCTACACCTTC.

Comments on this clonotype: A clone one base away is much larger, so this may be a read error. The V gene is TRBV11-2, the J gene TRBJ2-1; 7 nucleotides match TRBD2. The trim removed 0 bases at V and 12 bases at J, leaving 8 bases unmatched. This CDR3 spans 14 amino acids. Per the germline V gene, CDR1 is SGHAT and CDR2 is FQNNGV. The DNA for the CDR3 is TGTGCCAGCAGCTTAGAGGGTGGCGGGAGAGTGCAGTTCTTC. It encodes CASSLEGGGRVQFF.

Details on this clonotype: Without the conserved terminal phenylalanine or tryptophan, this CDR3 likely stems from a read error. It is unclear where the CDR3 begins or ends on the DNA, so no DNA is shown, and the CDR3 is as TCRdb lists it. This chain uses TRBV6-5 with TRBJ2-5; no DNA check was done on the table's D call, TRBD2. Per germline, CDR1 MNHEY and CDR2 SVGAGI. The CDR3 is 14 amino acids in total, end residues counted. CDR3 in amino acids: CATKKGTNQETQYY.

This chain links TRBV11-1 with TRBJ1-2; 7 bases are a match to TRBD1. With V trimmed by 5 bases and J by 8 bases, 14 bases remained unmatched. CDR1 and CDR2 from the germline V gene are SGHAT and FQDESV (reference sequence). The CDR3 loop spans 15 amino acids. As DNA, the CDR3 is TGTGCCAGCAGCGTCGTCGGGACAGCCCAGGAAGGCTACACCTTC. It is translated as CASSVVGTAQEGYTF. Using reference TRBV11-1 and TRBJ1-2 for the parts outside the CDR3, the full variable domain is EAEVAQSPRYKITEKSQAVAFWCDPISGHATLYWYRQILGQGPELLVQFQDESVVDDSQLPKDRFSAERLKGVDSTLKIQPAELGDSAMYLCASSVVGTAQEGYTFGSGTRLTVV.

This clonotype was counted once. A junction boundary mismatches the germline segment, possibly from a read error. This chain links TRBV6-5 with TRBJ2-1, with D maybe TRBD2 (5 bases). In germline, CDR1 is MNHEY, CDR2 SVGAGI. This CDR3 is 14 amino acids long. This CDR3 is CASSYSARVNEQFF. CDR3 sequence (DNA): TGTGCCAGCAGCTACTCAGCGCGGGTCAATGAGCAGTTCTTC.

Points on this clonotype: A read error may account for a junction end that differs from germline. The J gene is TRBJ2-5, the V gene TRBV11-2; 15 bases are shared with TRBD2. Looked up from germline, CDR1 is SGHAT and CDR2 is FQNNGV. This CDR3 spans 18 amino acids. CDR3 residues: CTSGLPGLAGGEYMTQYF. The CDR3 nucleotides read TGTACCAGCGGCTTACCGGGACTAGCGGGGGGCGAGTATATGACCCAGTACTTC.

This clonotype has a count of ten or more. The genes are TRBV12-3 or TRBV12-4 and TRBJ1-5, with no clear D. Trimming stripped 1 base from V and 3 bases from J, with 10 bases between. CDR3 length: 15 residues. The CDR3 DNA reads as TGTGCCAGCAGTTTAGACCCAAATTACAATCAGCCCCAGCATTTT. The encoded protein is CASSLDPNYNQPQHF.

The chain joins TRBV11-3 to TRBJ2-3; D may correspond to TRBD1 or TRBD2 (5 bases each). Trimming took off 3 bases at V and 4 bases at J, with 8 bases between the two ends. The CDR3 covers 13 residues. CDR1 and CDR2 (germline): SGHNT, YENEEA. The CDR3 loop is CASSFQGADTQYF. The CDR3 DNA follows: TGTGCCAGCAGCTTCCAGGGAGCAGATACGCAGTATTTT.